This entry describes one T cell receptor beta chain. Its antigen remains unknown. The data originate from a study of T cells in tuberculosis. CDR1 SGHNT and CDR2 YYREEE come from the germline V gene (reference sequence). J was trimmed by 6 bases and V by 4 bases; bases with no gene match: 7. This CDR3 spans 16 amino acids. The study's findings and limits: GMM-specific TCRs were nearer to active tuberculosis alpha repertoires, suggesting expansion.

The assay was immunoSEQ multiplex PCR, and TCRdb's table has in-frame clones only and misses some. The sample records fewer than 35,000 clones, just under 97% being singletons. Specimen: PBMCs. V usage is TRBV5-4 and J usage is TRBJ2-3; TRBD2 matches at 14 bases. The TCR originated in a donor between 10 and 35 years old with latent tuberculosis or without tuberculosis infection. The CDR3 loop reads CASSLGTSGSGDTQYF. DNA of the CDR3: TGTGCCAGCAGCCTAGGGACTAGCGGGAGTGGGGATACGCAGTATTTT. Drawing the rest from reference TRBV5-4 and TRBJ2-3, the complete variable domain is ETGVTQSPTHLIKTRGQQVTLRCSSQSGHNTVSWYQQALGQGPQFIFQYYREEENGRGNFPPRFSGLQFPNYSSELNVNALELDDSALYLCASSLGTSGSGDTQYFGPGTRLTVL.